The entry that follows covers one T cell receptor (beta chain) sequence. No antigen is known for it. The data stem from a study of cytomegalovirus exposure and HLA in healthy donors. Study-wide findings and caveats: Earlier analysis found most TCR beta V segments productive about 87% or about 30% of the time. Using the classifier, cytomegalovirus status was reportedly diagnosed with high specificity and sensitivity.

Primers for the PCR totalled 60 Vbeta and 13 Jbeta. Authors' processing steps: Later reanalysis found 75 million to 100 million unique TCR beta chains, 9 million to 12 million of them shared. Here immunoSEQ multiplex PCR was the method, and the copy in TCRdb shows in-frame clones only, minus some. V, J and clone size were drawn from that table, and D and trimming were deduced from the DNA. This table holds roughly 190,000 clones, 70% to 80% found once. This CDR3 contains 15 residues. From germline, CDR1 is LNHDA and CDR2 SQIVND (reference sequence). Trimming stripped 5 bases from V and 0 bases from J, with 13 bases between.

The source material was PBMCs. The source is a woman between 45 and 60 years old in good health and CMV-seronegative. V gene TRBV19 combines with J gene TRBJ1-1, with D possibly TRBD1 on 6 matching bases. The CDR3: CASSDRQAMNTEAFF. CDR3 in DNA: TGTGCCAGTAGTGACAGACAGGCGATGAACACTGAAGCTTTCTTT.